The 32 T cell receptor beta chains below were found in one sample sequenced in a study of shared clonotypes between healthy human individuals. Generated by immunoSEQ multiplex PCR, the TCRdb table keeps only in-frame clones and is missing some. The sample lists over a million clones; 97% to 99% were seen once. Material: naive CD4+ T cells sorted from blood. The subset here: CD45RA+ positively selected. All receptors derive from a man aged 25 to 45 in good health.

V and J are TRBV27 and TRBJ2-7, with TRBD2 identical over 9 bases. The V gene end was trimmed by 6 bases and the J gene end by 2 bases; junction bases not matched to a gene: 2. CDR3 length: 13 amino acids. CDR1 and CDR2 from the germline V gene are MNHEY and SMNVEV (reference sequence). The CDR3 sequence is CASRPSGAYEQYF. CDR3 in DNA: TGTGCCAGCAGACCTAGCGGGGCCTACGAGCAGTACTTC.

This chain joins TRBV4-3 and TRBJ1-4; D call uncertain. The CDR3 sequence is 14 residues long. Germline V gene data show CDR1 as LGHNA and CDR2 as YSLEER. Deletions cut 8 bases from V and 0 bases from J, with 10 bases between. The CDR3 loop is CASGLEATNEKLFF. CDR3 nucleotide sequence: TGCGCCAGCGGCCTAGAGGCAACTAATGAAAAACTGTTTTTT.

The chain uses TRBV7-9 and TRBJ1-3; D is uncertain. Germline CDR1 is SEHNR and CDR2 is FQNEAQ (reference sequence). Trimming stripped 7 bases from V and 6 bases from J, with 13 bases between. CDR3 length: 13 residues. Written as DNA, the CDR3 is TGTGCCAGCAACCCGCGAGGGATAAACACCATATATTTT. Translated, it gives CASNPRGINTIYF.

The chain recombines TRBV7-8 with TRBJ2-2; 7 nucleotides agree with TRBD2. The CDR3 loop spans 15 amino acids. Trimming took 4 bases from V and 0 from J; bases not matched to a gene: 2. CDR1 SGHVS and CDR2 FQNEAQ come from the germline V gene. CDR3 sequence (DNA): TGTGCCAGCAGCTGGGGACTAACGAACACCGGGGAGCTGTTTTTT. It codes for CASSWGLTNTGELFF.

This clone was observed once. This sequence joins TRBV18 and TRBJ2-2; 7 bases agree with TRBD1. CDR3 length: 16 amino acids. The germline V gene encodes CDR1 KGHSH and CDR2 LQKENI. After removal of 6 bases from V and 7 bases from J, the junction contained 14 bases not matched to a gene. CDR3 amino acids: CASSYPQGPRRGELFF. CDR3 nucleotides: TGTGCCAGCTCGTATCCACAGGGGCCCCGACGCGGGGAGCTGTTTTTT.

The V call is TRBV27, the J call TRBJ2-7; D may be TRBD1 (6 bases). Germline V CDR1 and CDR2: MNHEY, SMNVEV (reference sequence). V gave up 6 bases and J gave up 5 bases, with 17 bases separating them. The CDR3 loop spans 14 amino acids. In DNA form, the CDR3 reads TGTGCCAGCAGAAAAAGGGGGTCGGGGAACGAGCAGTACTTC. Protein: CASRKRGSGNEQYF.

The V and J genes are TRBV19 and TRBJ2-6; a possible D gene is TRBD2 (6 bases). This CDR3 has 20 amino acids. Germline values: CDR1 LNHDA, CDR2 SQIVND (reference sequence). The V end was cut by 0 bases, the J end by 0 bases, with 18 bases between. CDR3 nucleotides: TGTGCCAGTAGTATAGATCTTCCCGGAGGGCTGGGCTCTGGGGCCAACGTCCTGACTTTC. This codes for CASSIDLPGGLGSGANVLTF.

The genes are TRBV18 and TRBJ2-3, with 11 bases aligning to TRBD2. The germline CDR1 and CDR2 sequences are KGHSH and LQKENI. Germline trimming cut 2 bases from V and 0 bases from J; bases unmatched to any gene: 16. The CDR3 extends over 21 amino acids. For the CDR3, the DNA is TGTGCCAGCTCACCATGGGGAACTAGCGGGAGAGGGTCCTGGAGCACAGATACGCAGTATTTT. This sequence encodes CASSPWGTSGRGSWSTDTQYF. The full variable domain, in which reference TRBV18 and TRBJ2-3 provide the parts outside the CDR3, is NAGVMQNPRHLVRRRGQEARLRCSPMKGHSHVYWYRQLPEEGLKFMVYLQKENIIDESGMPKERFSAEFPKEGPSILRIQQVVRGDSAAYFCASSPWGTSGRGSWSTDTQYFGPGTRLTVL.

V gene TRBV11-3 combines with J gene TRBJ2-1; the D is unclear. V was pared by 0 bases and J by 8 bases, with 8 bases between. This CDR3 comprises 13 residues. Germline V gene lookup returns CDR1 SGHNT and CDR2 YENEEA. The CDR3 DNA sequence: TGTGCCAGCAGCTTAGACCTAATCGATGAGCAGTTCTTC. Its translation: CASSLDLIDEQFF.

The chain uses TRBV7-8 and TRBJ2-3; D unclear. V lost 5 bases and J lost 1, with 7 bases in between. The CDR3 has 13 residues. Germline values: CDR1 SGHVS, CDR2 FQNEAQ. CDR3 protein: CASSPGRTDTQYF. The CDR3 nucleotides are TGTGCCAGCAGCCCAGGCCGCACAGATACGCAGTATTTT.

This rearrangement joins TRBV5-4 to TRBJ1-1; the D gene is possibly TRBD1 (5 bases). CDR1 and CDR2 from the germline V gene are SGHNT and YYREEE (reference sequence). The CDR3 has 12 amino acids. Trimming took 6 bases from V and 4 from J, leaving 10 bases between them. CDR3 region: CASKGASTEAFF. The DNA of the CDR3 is TGTGCCAGCAAAGGGGCAAGCACTGAAGCTTTCTTT.

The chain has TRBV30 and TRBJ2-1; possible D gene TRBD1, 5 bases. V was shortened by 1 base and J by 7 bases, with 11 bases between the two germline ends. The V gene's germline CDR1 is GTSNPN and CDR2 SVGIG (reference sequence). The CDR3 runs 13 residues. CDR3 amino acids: CAWSGRVLNEQFF. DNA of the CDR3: TGTGCCTGGAGTGGCAGGGTTCTGAATGAGCAGTTCTTC.

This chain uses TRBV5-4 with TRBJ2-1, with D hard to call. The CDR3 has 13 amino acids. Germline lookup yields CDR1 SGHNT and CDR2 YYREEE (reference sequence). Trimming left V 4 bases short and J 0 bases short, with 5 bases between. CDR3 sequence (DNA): TGTGCCAGCAGCCGCAACTCCTACAATGAGCAGTTCTTC. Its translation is CASSRNSYNEQFF.

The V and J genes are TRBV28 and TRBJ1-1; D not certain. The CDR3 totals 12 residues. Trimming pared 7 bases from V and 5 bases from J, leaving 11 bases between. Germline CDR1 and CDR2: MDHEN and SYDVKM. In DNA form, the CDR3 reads TGTGCCAGCATCAACCGGGGAACTGAAGCTTTCTTT. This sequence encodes CASINRGTEAFF. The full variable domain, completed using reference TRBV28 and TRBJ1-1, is DVKVTQSSRYLVKRTGEKVFLECVQDMDHENMFWYRQDPGLGLRLIYFSYDVKMKEKGDIPEGYSVSREKKERFSLILESASTNQTSMYLCASINRGTEAFFGQGTRLTVV.

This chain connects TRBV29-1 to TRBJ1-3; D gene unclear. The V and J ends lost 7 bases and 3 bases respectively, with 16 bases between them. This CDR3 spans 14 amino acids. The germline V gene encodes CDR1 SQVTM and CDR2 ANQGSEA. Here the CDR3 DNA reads TGCAGCGCCAGCTGGCCCCCAGGTGGAAACACCATATATTTT. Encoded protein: CSASWPPGGNTIYF.

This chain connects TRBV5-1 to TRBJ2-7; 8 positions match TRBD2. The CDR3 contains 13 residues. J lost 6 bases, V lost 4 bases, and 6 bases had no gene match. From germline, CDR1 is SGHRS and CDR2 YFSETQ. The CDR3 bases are TGCGCCAGCAGCGCCGGGACTAGGGGCGAGCAGTACTTC. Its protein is CASSAGTRGEQYF. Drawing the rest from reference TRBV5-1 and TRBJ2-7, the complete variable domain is KAGVTQTPRYLIKTRGQQVTLSCSPISGHRSVSWYQQTPGQGLQFLFEYFSETQRNKGNFPGRFSGRQFSNSRSEMNVSTLELGDSALYLCASSAGTRGEQYFGPGTRLTVT.

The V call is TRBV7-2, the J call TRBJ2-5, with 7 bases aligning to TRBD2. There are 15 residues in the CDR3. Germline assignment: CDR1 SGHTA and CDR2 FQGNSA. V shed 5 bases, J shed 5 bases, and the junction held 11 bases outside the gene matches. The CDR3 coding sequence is TGTGCCAGCAGCCCCGGGGGAGGGGCGAGGGAGACCCAGTACTTC. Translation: CASSPGGGARETQYF.

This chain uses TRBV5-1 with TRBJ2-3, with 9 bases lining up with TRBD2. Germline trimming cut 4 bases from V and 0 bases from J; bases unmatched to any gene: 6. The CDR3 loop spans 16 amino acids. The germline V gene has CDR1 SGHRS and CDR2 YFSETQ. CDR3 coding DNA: TGCGCCAGCAGCACGGGACTAGCTTTTAGCACAGATACGCAGTATTTT. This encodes CASSTGLAFSTDTQYF.

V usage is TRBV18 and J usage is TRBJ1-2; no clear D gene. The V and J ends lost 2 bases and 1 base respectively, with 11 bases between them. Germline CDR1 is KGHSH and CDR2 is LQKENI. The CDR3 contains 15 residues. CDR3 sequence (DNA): TGTGCCAGCTCACCATCGGCACAGCTTAACTATGGCTACACCTTC. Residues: CASSPSAQLNYGYTF. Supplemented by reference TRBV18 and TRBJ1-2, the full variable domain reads NAGVMQNPRHLVRRRGQEARLRCSPMKGHSHVYWYRQLPEEGLKFMVYLQKENIIDESGMPKERFSAEFPKEGPSILRIQQVVRGDSAAYFCASSPSAQLNYGYTFGSGTRLTVV.

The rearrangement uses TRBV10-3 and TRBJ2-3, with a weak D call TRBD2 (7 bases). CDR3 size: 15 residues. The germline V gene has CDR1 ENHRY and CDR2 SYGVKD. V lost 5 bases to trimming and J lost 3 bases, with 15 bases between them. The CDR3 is CAISLQGGGTDTQYF. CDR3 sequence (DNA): TGTGCCATCAGTCTACAGGGAGGGGGGACAGATACGCAGTATTTT.

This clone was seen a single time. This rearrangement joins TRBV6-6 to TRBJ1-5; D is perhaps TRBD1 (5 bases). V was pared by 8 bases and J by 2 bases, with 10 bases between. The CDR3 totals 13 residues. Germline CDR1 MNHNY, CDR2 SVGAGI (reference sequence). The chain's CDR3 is CASGGIRNQPQHF. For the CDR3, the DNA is TGTGCCAGCGGGGGGATACGCAATCAGCCCCAGCATTTT.

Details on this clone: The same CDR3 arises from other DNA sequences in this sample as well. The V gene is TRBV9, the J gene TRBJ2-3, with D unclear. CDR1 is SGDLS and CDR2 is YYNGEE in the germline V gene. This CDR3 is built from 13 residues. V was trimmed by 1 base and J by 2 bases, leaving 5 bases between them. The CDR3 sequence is CASSVSPTDTQYF. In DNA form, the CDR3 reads TGTGCCAGCAGCGTATCCCCCACAGATACGCAGTATTTT. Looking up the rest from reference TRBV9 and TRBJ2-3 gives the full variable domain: DSGVTQTPKHLITATGQRVTLRCSPRSGDLSVYWYQQSLDQGLQFLIQYYNGEERAKGNILERFSAQQFPDLHSELNLSSLELGDSALYFCASSVSPTDTQYFGPGTRLTVL.

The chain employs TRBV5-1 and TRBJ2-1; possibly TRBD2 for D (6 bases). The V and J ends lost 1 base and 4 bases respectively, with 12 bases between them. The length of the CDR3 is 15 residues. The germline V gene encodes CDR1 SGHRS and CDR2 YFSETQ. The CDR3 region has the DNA TGCGCCAGCAGCTTGACTCCTAGCGAATACAATGAGCAGTTCTTC. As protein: CASSLTPSEYNEQFF.

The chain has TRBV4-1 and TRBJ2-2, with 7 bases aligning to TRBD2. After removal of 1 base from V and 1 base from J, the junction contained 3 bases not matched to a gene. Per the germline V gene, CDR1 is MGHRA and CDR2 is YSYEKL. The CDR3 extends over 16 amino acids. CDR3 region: CASSQVLAVNTGELFF. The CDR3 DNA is TGCGCCAGCAGCCAAGTGCTAGCGGTGAACACCGGGGAGCTGTTTTTT.

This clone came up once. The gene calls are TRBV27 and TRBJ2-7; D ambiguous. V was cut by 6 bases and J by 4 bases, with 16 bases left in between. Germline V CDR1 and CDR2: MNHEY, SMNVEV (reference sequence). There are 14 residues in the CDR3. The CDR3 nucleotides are TGTGCCAGCAGCCTTAACCCTACAGAATACGAGCAGTACTTC. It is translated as CASSLNPTEYEQYF.

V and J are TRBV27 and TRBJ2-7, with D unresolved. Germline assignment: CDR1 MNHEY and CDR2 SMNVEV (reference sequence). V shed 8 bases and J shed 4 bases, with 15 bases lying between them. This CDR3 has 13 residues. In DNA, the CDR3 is TGTGCCAGCGGTAGAAGCCCTCAATACGAGCAGTACTTC. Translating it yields CASGRSPQYEQYF.

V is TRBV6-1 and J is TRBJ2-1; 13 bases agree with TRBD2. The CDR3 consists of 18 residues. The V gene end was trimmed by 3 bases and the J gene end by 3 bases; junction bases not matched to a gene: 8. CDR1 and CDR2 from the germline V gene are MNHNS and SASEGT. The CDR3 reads CASSDPGTSGIGYNEQFF. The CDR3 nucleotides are TGTGCCAGCAGTGACCCCGGGACTAGCGGGATAGGCTACAATGAGCAGTTCTTC.

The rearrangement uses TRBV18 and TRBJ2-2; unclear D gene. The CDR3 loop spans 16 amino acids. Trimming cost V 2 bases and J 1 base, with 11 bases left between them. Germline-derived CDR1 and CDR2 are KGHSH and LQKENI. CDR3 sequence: CASSPVFPGNTGELFF. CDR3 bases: TGTGCCAGCTCACCAGTCTTCCCCGGGAACACCGGGGAGCTGTTTTTT.

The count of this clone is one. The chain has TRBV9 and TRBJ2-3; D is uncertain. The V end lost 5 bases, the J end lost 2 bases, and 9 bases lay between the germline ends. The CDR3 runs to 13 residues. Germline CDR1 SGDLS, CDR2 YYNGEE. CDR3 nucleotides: TGTGCCAGCAGTGCACTAAACACAGATACGCAGTATTTT. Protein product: CASSALNTDTQYF.

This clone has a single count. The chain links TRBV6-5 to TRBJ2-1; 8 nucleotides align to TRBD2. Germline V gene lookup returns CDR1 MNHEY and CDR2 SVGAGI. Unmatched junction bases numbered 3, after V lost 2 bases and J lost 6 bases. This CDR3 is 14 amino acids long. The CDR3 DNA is TGTGCCAGCAGTTACGGAAGCGGGGGCAATGAGCAGTTCTTC. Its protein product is CASSYGSGGNEQFF.

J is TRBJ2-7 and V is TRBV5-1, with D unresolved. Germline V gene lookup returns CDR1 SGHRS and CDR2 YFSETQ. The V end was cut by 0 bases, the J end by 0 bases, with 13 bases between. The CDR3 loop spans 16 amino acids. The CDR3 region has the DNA TGCGCCAGCAGCTTGGCCTTCGAATCGAGCTCCTACGAGCAGTACTTC. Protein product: CASSLAFESSSYEQYF.

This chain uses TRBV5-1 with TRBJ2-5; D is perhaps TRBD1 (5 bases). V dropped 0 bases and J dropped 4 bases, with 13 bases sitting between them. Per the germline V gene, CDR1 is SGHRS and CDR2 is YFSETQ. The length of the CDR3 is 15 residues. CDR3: CASSLESAGLETQYF. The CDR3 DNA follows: TGCGCCAGCAGCTTGGAGAGTGCAGGGTTAGAGACCCAGTACTTC.